This TCR beta chain came from a study of cytomegalovirus exposure and HLA in healthy donors. Study-level points and caveats: Subsequent analysis revealed that first-cohort TCR clusters tended to co-occur in the 90 to 150 validation repertoires.

Sequencing was performed with immunoSEQ multiplex PCR; in TCRdb, only in-frame clones are kept and a portion is missing. The sample has 150,000 to 200,000 clones; roughly nine tenths are singletons. The CDR3 has 16 residues. V lost 0 bases and J lost 4; bases outside the gene matches: 6. Germline-derived CDR1 and CDR2 are MGHDK and SYGVNS. With respect to this clone: What it binds is unknown.

V usage is TRBV25-1 and J usage is TRBJ2-3; 8 nucleotides line up with TRBD1. The TCR sequence derives from a woman in her twenties or thirties in good health and CMV-seronegative. The specimen was PBMCs. The CDR3 DNA sequence: TGTGCCAGCAGTGAATATCGGCAGGGGGCCGCAGATACGCAGTATTTT. Translating it yields CASSEYRQGAADTQYF.